The next 31 T cell receptor beta chains were all read from a single sample in a study of shared clonotypes between healthy human individuals. Data came from immunoSEQ multiplex PCR; TCRdb stores just in-frame clones and leaves some out. Here the sample spans more than 2 million clones, roughly 95% being singletons. CD8 cells regarded as naive lacked CD45RO, were positively chosen for CCR7, and omitted terminally differentiated effector memory CD45RA+ cells. The sample comprised naive CD8+ T cells sorted from blood. The receptor source for this set is a man between 18 and 29 years old in good health.

This sequence joins TRBV27 and TRBJ2-7; 8 bases line up with TRBD1. This CDR3 comprises 12 residues. The germline CDR1 and CDR2 sequences are MNHEY and SMNVEV (reference sequence). Trimming took 10 bases from V and 7 from J; bases not matched to a gene: 9. CDR3 protein: CATRQGSREQYF. The CDR3 DNA follows: TGTGCCACCAGACAGGGGTCGAGGGAGCAGTACTTC.

The CDR3: CASSPSLAGFSSYNEQFF. The DNA of the CDR3 is TGTGCCAGCTCACCTAGCCTAGCGGGCTTTTCGTCCTACAATGAGCAGTTCTTC. This chain joins TRBV18 and TRBJ2-1; 8 bases map to TRBD2. The V and J ends lost 3 bases and 1 base, in that order; junction bases with no gene match: 11. The germline V gene encodes CDR1 KGHSH and CDR2 LQKENI. The CDR3 loop spans 18 amino acids.

This clone was seen more than once but under ten times. This chain joins TRBV28 and TRBJ1-1; D is ambiguous. The V gene's germline CDR1 is MDHEN and CDR2 SYDVKM. Trimming removed 6 bases at V and 8 bases at J, with 10 bases between. This CDR3 region has 11 residues. DNA of the CDR3: TGTGCCAGCAGGTTTGGAGAAGAAGCTTTCTTT. Translated: CASRFGEEAFF.

V usage is TRBV25-1 and J usage is TRBJ1-1; possible D gene TRBD1, 5 bases. The CDR3 loop spans 14 amino acids. With 5 bases removed from V and 7 bases from J, the gap between germline ends came to 17 bases. Germline V gives CDR1 MGHDK, CDR2 SYGVNS. The CDR3 loop is CASSHPTRGNEAFF. For the CDR3, the DNA is TGTGCCAGCAGTCACCCCACAAGGGGTAATGAAGCTTTCTTT.

Written as DNA, the CDR3 is TGTGCCAGCAGCGTTGGGACAGCGCACTCCTACGAGCAGTACTTC. Its translation: CASSVGTAHSYEQYF. The chain couples TRBV9 to TRBJ2-7; TRBD1 agrees at 7 bases. V was clipped by 2 bases and J by 0 bases; unmatched bases: 5. Germline lookup yields CDR1 SGDLS and CDR2 YYNGEE. The CDR3 is made up of 15 amino acids. Using reference TRBV9 and TRBJ2-7 for the parts outside the CDR3, the full variable domain is DSGVTQTPKHLITATGQRVTLRCSPRSGDLSVYWYQQSLDQGLQFLIQYYNGEERAKGNILERFSAQQFPDLHSELNLSSLELGDSALYFCASSVGTAHSYEQYFGPGTRLTVT.

The J gene is TRBJ2-1, the V gene TRBV28, with a possible D match to TRBD2 (6 bases). The CDR3 length is 17 residues. V gave up 6 bases and J gave up 2 bases, with 20 bases separating them. The germline V gene encodes CDR1 MDHEN and CDR2 SYDVKM. CDR3 nucleotide sequence: TGTGCCAGCAGCTATCTCGCCCCTAGCGACCCCTACAATGAGCAGTTCTTC. Encoded protein: CASSYLAPSDPYNEQFF.

This chain joins TRBV9 and TRBJ2-5; TRBD1 might be the D (5 bases). From germline, CDR1 is SGDLS and CDR2 YYNGEE. This CDR3 has 14 amino acids. The germline V and J ends were trimmed by 0 bases and 4 bases, with 10 bases remaining between them. DNA for the CDR3: TGTGCCAGCAGCGTAGAGGGGCAGTTAGAGACCCAGTACTTC. Protein: CASSVEGQLETQYF. Filled out from reference TRBV9 and TRBJ2-5, the complete variable domain reads DSGVTQTPKHLITATGQRVTLRCSPRSGDLSVYWYQQSLDQGLQFLIQYYNGEERAKGNILERFSAQQFPDLHSELNLSSLELGDSALYFCASSVEGQLETQYFGPGTRLLVL.

This chain joins TRBV6-1 and TRBJ1-6; D gene ambiguous. The CDR3 loop spans 19 amino acids. Germline V gives CDR1 MNHNS, CDR2 SASEGT. The ends were cut back, 0 bases at V and 0 bases at J, with 15 bases in the middle. The CDR3 nucleotides read TGTGCCAGCAGTGAAGCCATGTTTACAGAGACCTCCTATAATTCACCCCTCCACTTT. Translating gives CASSEAMFTETSYNSPLHF.

This clone has more than one count but fewer than ten. The V gene is TRBV27, the J gene TRBJ2-6; D call uncertain. CDR1 and CDR2 from the germline V gene are MNHEY and SMNVEV (reference sequence). The length of the CDR3 is 14 residues. Trimming took 5 bases from V and 0 from J, leaving 5 bases between them. CDR3 coding DNA: TGTGCCAGCAGTCCGTTCTCTGGGGCCAACGTCCTGACTTTC. Translation: CASSPFSGANVLTF.

V usage is TRBV28 and J usage is TRBJ2-5; D is undetermined. V gave up 2 bases and J gave up 5 bases, with 9 bases separating them. The CDR3 covers 13 residues. CDR1 MDHEN and CDR2 SYDVKM come from the germline V gene. Here the CDR3 reads CASSLGDLETQYF. The CDR3 nucleotides read TGTGCCAGCAGTTTAGGGGATTTGGAGACCCAGTACTTC.

Of note for this clone: Other DNA sequences in the sample encode the same CDR3. The V call is TRBV7-9, the J call TRBJ2-3; 7 nucleotides align to TRBD2. Germline CDR1 is SEHNR and CDR2 is FQNEAQ (reference sequence). V lost 1 base to trimming and J lost 0 bases; unmatched junction nucleotides: 7. The CDR3 contains 17 residues. The CDR3: CASSLGSSGTSTDTQYF. CDR3 coding DNA: TGTGCCAGCAGCTTAGGTTCTAGCGGAACTAGCACAGATACGCAGTATTTT.

To note about this clone: The sample carries other DNA sequences with the same CDR3. The rearrangement uses TRBV6-5 and TRBJ2-7, with TRBD1 matching over 10 bases. V gave up 2 bases and J gave up 5 bases; unmatched junction bases: 3. CDR3 length: 14 amino acids. Per germline, CDR1 MNHEY and CDR2 SVGAGI. CDR3 region: CASSYGTGVHEQYF. In nucleotides, the CDR3 is TGTGCCAGCAGTTACGGGACAGGGGTACACGAGCAGTACTTC.

CDR3: CASKITEGVNTEAFF. The DNA of the CDR3 is TGTGCCAGCAAGATTACAGAAGGGGTGAACACTGAAGCTTTCTTT. This sequence joins TRBV6-5 and TRBJ1-1; a possible D gene is TRBD1 (5 bases). With 7 bases removed from V and 0 bases from J, the gap between germline ends came to 15 bases. From germline, CDR1 is MNHEY and CDR2 SVGAGI. This CDR3 has 15 residues.

The chain couples TRBV4-2 to TRBJ2-2; no firm D call. Germline V lookup: CDR1 LGHNA, CDR2 YNFKEQ. The V end lost 1 base, the J end lost 7 bases, and 10 bases lay between the germline ends. The CDR3 covers 14 residues. CDR3 region: CASSQGTGIGELFF. CDR3 nucleotides: TGTGCCAGCAGCCAAGGAACCGGAATCGGGGAGCTGTTTTTT.

This clone was found once. The V gene is TRBV13, the J gene TRBJ2-5; D is uncertain. The germline V gene encodes CDR1 PRHDT and CDR2 FYEKMQ (reference sequence). CDR3 size: 13 residues. Between the trimmed V and J ends, which lost 3 bases and 5 bases, there was a span of 10 bases. CDR3 DNA: TGTGCCAGCAGCTTGTTTCTAGGGGAGACCCAGTACTTC. Translation gives CASSLFLGETQYF.

The chain employs TRBV11-2 and TRBJ2-1; 10 positions agree with TRBD2. The CDR3 consists of 18 residues. Germline V gene lookup returns CDR1 SGHAT and CDR2 FQNNGV. Trimming removed 0 bases from V and 3 bases from J; junction bases left unmatched: 8. CDR3: CASSLEISGGFYYNEQFF. The DNA of the CDR3 is TGTGCCAGCAGCTTAGAAATTAGCGGGGGGTTCTACTACAATGAGCAGTTCTTC. The full variable domain, in which reference TRBV11-2 and TRBJ2-1 provide the parts outside the CDR3, is EAGVAQSPRYKIIEKRQSVAFWCNPISGHATLYWYQQILGQGPKLLIQFQNNGVVDDSQLPKDRFSAERLKGVDSTLKIQPAKLEDSAVYLCASSLEISGGFYYNEQFFGPGTRLTVL.

This CDR3 is CASSPGYAYEQYF. The CDR3 DNA sequence: TGTGCCAGTAGTCCCGGCTATGCCTACGAGCAGTACTTC. The chain is built from TRBV19 and TRBJ2-7; D is ambiguous. Trimming took off 5 bases at V and 2 bases at J, with 10 bases between the two ends. This CDR3 is 13 amino acids long. The germline gives CDR1 LNHDA, CDR2 SQIVND (reference sequence).

V usage is TRBV4-3 and J usage is TRBJ2-7; the D gene is possibly TRBD1 (5 bases). Germline-derived CDR1 and CDR2 are LGHNA and YSLEER. The CDR3 runs to 14 residues. The V end lost 1 base, the J end lost 3 bases, and 10 bases lay between the germline ends. The CDR3 coding sequence is TGCGCCAGCAGCCAAGCGACAGAGAGCTACGAGCAGTACTTC. Translation: CASSQATESYEQYF.

V and J are TRBV6-6 and TRBJ2-7, with D uncertain. Trimming cost V 0 bases and J 2 bases, with 11 bases left between them. Per germline, CDR1 MNHNY and CDR2 SVGAGI (reference sequence). The CDR3 totals 15 residues. CDR3 protein: CASSYSPGVPYEQYF. The CDR3 DNA sequence: TGTGCCAGCAGTTACTCGCCAGGCGTGCCCTACGAGCAGTACTTC.

The chain uses TRBV4-1 and TRBJ2-7, with no clear D. Germline V gene sequence: CDR1 MGHRA, CDR2 YSYEKL. The CDR3 covers 14 residues. V was clipped by 0 bases and J by 2 bases, with 8 bases between them. CDR3 residues: CASSQDFGAYEQYF. The CDR3 bases are TGCGCCAGCAGCCAAGATTTTGGGGCCTACGAGCAGTACTTC.

The chain carries TRBV7-9 and TRBJ2-3; 12 positions agree with TRBD2. Losses at the gene ends were 2 bases for V and 0 bases for J; bases not matched to a gene: 6. CDR3 length: 18 residues. Per the germline V gene, CDR1 is SEHNR and CDR2 is FQNEAQ (reference sequence). CDR3 bases: TGTGCCAGCAGCTTAACTAGCGGGGGGTTTACTAGCACAGATACGCAGTATTTT. This translates into CASSLTSGGFTSTDTQYF.

The gene calls are TRBV10-3 and TRBJ2-5; D is perhaps TRBD2 (6 bases). Trimming removed 8 bases from V and 2 bases from J, with 21 bases in between. Germline V lookup: CDR1 ENHRY, CDR2 SYGVKD. The CDR3 extends over 16 amino acids. CDR3 amino acids: CAIAGIEVGVQETQYF. As DNA, the CDR3 is TGTGCCATCGCGGGGATCGAGGTGGGGGTTCAAGAGACCCAGTACTTC.

This rearrangement joins TRBV4-1 to TRBJ2-7, with a possible D match to TRBD2 (5 bases). The CDR3 has 16 amino acids. The germline V gene encodes CDR1 MGHRA and CDR2 YSYEKL. Trimming took 3 bases from V and 4 from J, leaving 19 bases between them. CDR3 sequence: CASSQLATGINYEQYF. CDR3 coding DNA: TGCGCCAGCAGCCAGCTTGCAACCGGGATCAATTACGAGCAGTACTTC.

With respect to this clone: One junction end disagrees with the germline gene, perhaps due to a read error. This chain links TRBV7-7 with TRBJ2-2, with D uncertain. Germline-derived CDR1 and CDR2 are SSHAT and FNYEAQ (reference sequence). This CDR3 contains 16 residues. CDR3 sequence reads: CASSLVEFQGTGELFF. CDR3 sequence (DNA): TGTGCTAGCAGCTTAGTCGAGTTCCAAGGCACCGGGGAGCTGTTTTTT.

Regarding this clone: The sample holds other DNA sequences that translate to the same CDR3. The chain employs TRBV9 and TRBJ2-3; tentative D call: TRBD1 (6 bases). Germline CDR1 is SGDLS and CDR2 is YYNGEE. This CDR3 spans 15 amino acids. Trimming pared 0 bases from V and 1 base from J, leaving 9 bases between. The CDR3 DNA reads TGTGCCAGCAGCGTAGTAGGGGGAGGCACAGATACGCAGTATTTT. It translates to CASSVVGGGTDTQYF. The variable domain in full, with the rest retrieved from reference TRBV9 and TRBJ2-3, is DSGVTQTPKHLITATGQRVTLRCSPRSGDLSVYWYQQSLDQGLQFLIQYYNGEERAKGNILERFSAQQFPDLHSELNLSSLELGDSALYFCASSVVGGGTDTQYFGPGTRLTVL.

The chain employs TRBV6-6 and TRBJ2-5; D ambiguous. CDR1 MNHNY and CDR2 SVGAGI come from the germline V gene (reference sequence). Trimming left V 11 bases short and J 7 bases short, with 14 bases between. The CDR3 sequence is 11 residues long. The CDR3 DNA sequence: TGTGCCTCGGACGGTCCGGGGACCCAGTACTTC. Its protein is CASDGPGTQYF.

The gene calls are TRBV7-9 and TRBJ1-5; 8 nucleotides line up with TRBD1. The CDR3 has 17 amino acids. J lost 0 bases, V lost 5 bases, and 9 bases had no gene match. CDR1 and CDR2 (germline): SEHNR, FQNEAQ (reference sequence). CDR3 sequence reads: CASSLGQGDDSNQPQHF. CDR3 bases: TGTGCCAGCAGCCTTGGACAGGGTGATGATAGCAATCAGCCCCAGCATTTT.

This chain connects TRBV10-1 to TRBJ2-7, with D perhaps given as TRBD1 or TRBD2 (5 bases each). Trimming removed 2 bases from V and 0 bases from J, with 8 bases in between. This CDR3 spans 14 amino acids. Germline loops: CDR1 WNHNN, CDR2 SYGVQD (reference sequence). CDR3 amino acids: CASSEAGSSYEQYF. The CDR3 nucleotides read TGCGCCAGCAGTGAGGCAGGGAGCTCCTACGAGCAGTACTTC.

The chain has TRBV10-3 and TRBJ1-2; 8 nucleotides match TRBD1. Germline values: CDR1 ENHRY, CDR2 SYGVKD. V lost 6 bases and J lost 3; bases outside the gene matches: 3. This CDR3 has 13 amino acids. CDR3 nucleotides: TGTGCCATCAGGGACAGGGACGACTATGGCTACACCTTC. Residues: CAIRDRDDYGYTF.

The chain has TRBV10-3 and TRBJ1-1; a weak D match, TRBD1 (6 bases). The CDR3 runs to 17 residues. CDR1 and CDR2 from the germline V gene are ENHRY and SYGVKD. The V gene lost 6 bases and the J gene lost 0 bases, with 20 bases spanning the gap. The chain's CDR3 is CAIRSMGADLMNTEAFF. The CDR3 DNA is TGTGCCATCAGGTCAATGGGGGCGGACCTCATGAACACTGAAGCTTTCTTT.

CDR3 residues: CASSVEGQSSYEQYF. The CDR3 region has the DNA TGTGCCAGCAGCGTAGAGGGACAGAGTTCCTACGAGCAGTACTTC. The rearrangement joins TRBV9 to TRBJ2-7; 7 bases align to TRBD1. Germline loops: CDR1 SGDLS, CDR2 YYNGEE. This CDR3 is built from 15 residues. Trimming removed 0 bases from V and 1 base from J; junction bases left unmatched: 4.